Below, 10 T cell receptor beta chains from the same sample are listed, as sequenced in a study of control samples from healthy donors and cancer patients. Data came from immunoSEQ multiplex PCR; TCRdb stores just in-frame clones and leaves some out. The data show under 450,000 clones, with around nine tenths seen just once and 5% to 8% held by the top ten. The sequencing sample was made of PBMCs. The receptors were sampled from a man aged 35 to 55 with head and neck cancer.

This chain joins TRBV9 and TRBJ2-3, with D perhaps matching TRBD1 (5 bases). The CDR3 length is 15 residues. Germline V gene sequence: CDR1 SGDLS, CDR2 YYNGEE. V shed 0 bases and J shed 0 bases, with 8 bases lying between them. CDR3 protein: CASSVAGPSTDTQYF. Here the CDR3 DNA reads TGTGCCAGCAGCGTAGCAGGGCCTAGCACAGATACGCAGTATTTT.

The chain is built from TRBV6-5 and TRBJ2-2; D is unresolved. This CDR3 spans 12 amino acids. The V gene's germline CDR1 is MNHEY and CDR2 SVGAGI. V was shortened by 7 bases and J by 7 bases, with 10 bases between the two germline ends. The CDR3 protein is CASKTGGGELFF. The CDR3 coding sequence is TGTGCCAGCAAGACGGGTGGCGGGGAGCTGTTTTTT.

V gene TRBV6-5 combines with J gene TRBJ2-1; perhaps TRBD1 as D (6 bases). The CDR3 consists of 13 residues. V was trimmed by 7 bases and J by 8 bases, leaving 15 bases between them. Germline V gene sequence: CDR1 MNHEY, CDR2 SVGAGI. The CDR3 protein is CASTNRVTDEQFF. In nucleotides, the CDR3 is TGTGCCAGCACTAACAGGGTAACGGATGAGCAGTTCTTC.

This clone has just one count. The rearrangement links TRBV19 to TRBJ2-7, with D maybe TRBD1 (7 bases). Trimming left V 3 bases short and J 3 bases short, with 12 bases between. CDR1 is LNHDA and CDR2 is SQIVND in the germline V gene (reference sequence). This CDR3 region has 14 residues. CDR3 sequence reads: CASSMRDRHYEQYF. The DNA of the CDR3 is TGTGCCAGTAGTATGCGGGACAGACACTACGAGCAGTACTTC.

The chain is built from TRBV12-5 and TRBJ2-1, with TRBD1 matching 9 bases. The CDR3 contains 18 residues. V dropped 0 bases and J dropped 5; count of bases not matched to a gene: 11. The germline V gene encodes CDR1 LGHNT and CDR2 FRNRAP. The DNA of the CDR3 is TGTGCTAGTGGTTTGGTTGCTTCTCGGACAGGGGATGACAATGAGCAGTTCTTC. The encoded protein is CASGLVASRTGDDNEQFF. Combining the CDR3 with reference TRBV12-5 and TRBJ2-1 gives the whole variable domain DARVTQTPRHKVTEMGQEVTMRCQPILGHNTVFWYRQTMMQGLELLAYFRNRAPLDDSGMPKDRFSAEMPDATLATLKIQPSEPRDSAVYFCASGLVASRTGDDNEQFFGPGTRLTVL.

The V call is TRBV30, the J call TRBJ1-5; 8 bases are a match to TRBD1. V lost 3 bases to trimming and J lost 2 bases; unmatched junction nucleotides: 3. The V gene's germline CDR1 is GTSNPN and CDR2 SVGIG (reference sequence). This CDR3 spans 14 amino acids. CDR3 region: CAWSGQGGNQPQHF. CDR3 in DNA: TGTGCCTGGAGCGGACAGGGTGGCAATCAGCCCCAGCATTTT.

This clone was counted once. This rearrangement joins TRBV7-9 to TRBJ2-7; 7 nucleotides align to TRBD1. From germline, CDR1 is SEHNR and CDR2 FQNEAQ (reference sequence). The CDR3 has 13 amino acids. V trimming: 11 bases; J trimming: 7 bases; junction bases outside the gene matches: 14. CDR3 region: CARPTGRVWEQYF. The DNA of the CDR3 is TGTGCCCGGCCGACAGGGCGAGTGTGGGAGCAGTACTTC. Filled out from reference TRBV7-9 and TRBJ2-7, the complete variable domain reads DTGVSQNPRHKITKRGQNVTFRCDPISEHNRLYWYRQTLGQGPEFLTYFQNEAQLEKSRLLSDRFSAERPKGSFSTLEIQRTEQGDSAMYLCARPTGRVWEQYFGPGTRLTVT.

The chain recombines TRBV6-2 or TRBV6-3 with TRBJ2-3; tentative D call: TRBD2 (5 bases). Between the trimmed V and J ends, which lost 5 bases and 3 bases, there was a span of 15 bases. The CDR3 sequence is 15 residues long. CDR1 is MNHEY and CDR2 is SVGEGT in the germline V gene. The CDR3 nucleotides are TGTGCCAGCAGTGCCCCGGGATTAGGAACAGATACGCAGTATTTT. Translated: CASSAPGLGTDTQYF.

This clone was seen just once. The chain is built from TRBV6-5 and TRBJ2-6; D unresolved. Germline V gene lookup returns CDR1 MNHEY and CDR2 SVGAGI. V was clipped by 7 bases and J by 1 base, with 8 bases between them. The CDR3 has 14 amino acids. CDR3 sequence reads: CASTQISGANVLTF. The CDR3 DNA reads TGTGCCAGCACCCAGATTTCTGGGGCCAACGTCCTGACTTTC.

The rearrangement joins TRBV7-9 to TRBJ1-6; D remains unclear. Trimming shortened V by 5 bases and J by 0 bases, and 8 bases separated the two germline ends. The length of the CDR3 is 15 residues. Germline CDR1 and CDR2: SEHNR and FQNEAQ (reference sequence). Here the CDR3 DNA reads TGTGCCAGCAGCCCTGGGAGCTCCTATAATTCACCCCTCCACTTT. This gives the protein CASSPGSSYNSPLHF.